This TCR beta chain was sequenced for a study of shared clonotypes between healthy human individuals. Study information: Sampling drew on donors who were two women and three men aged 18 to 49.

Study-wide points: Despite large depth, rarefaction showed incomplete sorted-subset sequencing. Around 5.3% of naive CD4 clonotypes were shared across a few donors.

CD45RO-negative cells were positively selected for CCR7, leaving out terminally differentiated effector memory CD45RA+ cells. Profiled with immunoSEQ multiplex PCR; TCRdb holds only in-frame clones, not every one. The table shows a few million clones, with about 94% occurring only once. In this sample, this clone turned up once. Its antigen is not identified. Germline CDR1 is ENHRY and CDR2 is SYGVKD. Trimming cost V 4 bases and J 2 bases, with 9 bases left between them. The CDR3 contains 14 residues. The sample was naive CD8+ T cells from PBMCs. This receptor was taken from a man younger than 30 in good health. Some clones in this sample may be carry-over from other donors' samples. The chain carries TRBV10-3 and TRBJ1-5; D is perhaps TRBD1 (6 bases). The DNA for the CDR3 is TGTGCCATCAGTGTAGGGGGAGGCAATCAGCCCCAGCATTTT. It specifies CAISVGGGNQPQHF.